These 14 T cell receptor beta chains share one sample of origin, sequenced in a study of response to subunit inactivated influenza vaccine. TCRdb reprocessed the RT-PCR reads with MiXCR, giving one entry per CDR3 protein. The table lists hundreds of thousands of distinct CDR3 sequences, approximately 14% of them singletons. The sample here was PBMCs from blood, taken approximately 13 days after vaccination. All receptors come from a man aged 50-60 years who received an inactivated influenza vaccine.

The chain uses TRBV7-2 and TRBJ2-7, with D possibly being TRBD2 (5 bases). Germline V gene sequence: CDR1 SGHTA, CDR2 FQGNSA. V was shortened by 0 bases and J by 2 bases, with 11 bases between the two germline ends. This CDR3 has 15 residues. CDR3 loop: CASSLASSQTYEQYF. CDR3 nucleotide sequence: TGTGCCAGCAGCTTAGCTTCTAGCCAAACCTACGAGCAGTACTTC.

This clonotype has just a few counts. The J gene is TRBJ2-1, the V gene TRBV6-2 or TRBV6-3; 10 bases agree with TRBD2. J lost 9 bases, V lost 7 bases, and 9 bases had no gene match. The CDR3 totals 14 residues. The germline V gene encodes CDR1 MNHEY and CDR2 SVGEGT. The CDR3 spells CASKILAGIGEQFF. The CDR3 bases are TGTGCCAGCAAAATACTAGCGGGGATCGGTGAGCAGTTCTTC.

As DNA, the CDR3 is TGTGCCAGCAGTCCCTGGGACAAAATCGACACAGATACGCAGTATTTT. Amino acid sequence: CASSPWDKIDTDTQYF. The chain employs TRBV6-1 and TRBJ2-3; tentatively, D is TRBD1 (6 bases). V lost 5 bases and J lost 2, with 17 bases in between. From germline, CDR1 is MNHNS and CDR2 SASEGT. The CDR3 length is 16 residues.

The CDR3 spells CASSLDGRTNYGYTF. In DNA form, the CDR3 reads TGTGCCAGCAGCTTAGATGGACGGACTAACTATGGCTACACCTTC. The chain recombines TRBV7-2 with TRBJ1-2; D unresolved. Deletions cut 1 base from V and 0 bases from J, with 9 bases between. The CDR3 consists of 15 residues. Germline V gene sequence: CDR1 SGHTA, CDR2 FQGNSA. Filled out from reference TRBV7-2 and TRBJ1-2, the complete variable domain reads GAGVSQSPSNKVTEKGKDVELRCDPISGHTALYWYRQSLGQGLEFLIYFQGNSAPDKSGLPSDRFSAERTGGSVSTLTIQRTQQEDSAVYLCASSLDGRTNYGYTFGSGTRLTVV.

The rearrangement uses TRBV20-1 and TRBJ2-1; D is ambiguous. V was cut by 5 bases and J by 0 bases, with 17 bases left in between. Per germline, CDR1 DFQATT and CDR2 SNEGSKA (reference sequence). The CDR3 spans 16 residues. The CDR3 region is CSAASPGSSSYNEQFF. The CDR3 nucleotides are TGCAGTGCTGCGTCCCCGGGCTCGAGCTCCTACAATGAGCAGTTCTTC.

The chain has TRBV20-1 and TRBJ1-4, with a possible D match to TRBD1 (5 bases). There are 14 residues in the CDR3. The ends were cut back, 1 base at V and 6 bases at J, with 12 bases in the middle. Germline CDR1 is DFQATT and CDR2 is SNEGSKA (reference sequence). CDR3 nucleotides: TGCAGTGCTAGAGTCGTCAGGGACCATGAAAAACTGTTTTTT. As protein: CSARVVRDHEKLFF.

The V call is TRBV7-9, the J call TRBJ2-1, with 7 bases matching TRBD2. V was clipped by 3 bases and J by 0 bases; unmatched bases: 2. Germline values: CDR1 SEHNR, CDR2 FQNEAQ (reference sequence). The CDR3 is made up of 15 amino acids. The CDR3 reads CASSLTSSSYNEQFF. The CDR3, as DNA: TGTGCCAGCAGCTTGACTAGCTCCTCCTACAATGAGCAGTTCTTC.

The sample holds a few counts of this clonotype. The chain links TRBV20-1 to TRBJ2-1; D possibly corresponds to TRBD1 (6 bases). The germline V and J ends were trimmed by 6 bases and 3 bases, with 15 bases remaining between them. The CDR3 is 14 amino acids. Germline CDR1 reads DFQATT; CDR2 reads SNEGSKA (reference sequence). The CDR3 is CSAPLTGYYNEQFF. The CDR3 bases are TGCAGTGCCCCTCTCACAGGGTACTACAATGAGCAGTTCTTC.

The genes are TRBV3-1 and TRBJ1-2, with D unclear. Looked up from germline, CDR1 is LGHDT and CDR2 is YNNKEL (reference sequence). Trimming removed 1 base at V and 8 bases at J, with 11 bases between. This CDR3 has 13 residues. The CDR3 is CASSQGETWGYTF. The DNA of the CDR3 is TGTGCCAGCAGCCAAGGCGAGACGTGGGGCTACACCTTC.

This clonotype showed up just a few times. The J gene is TRBJ2-5, the V gene TRBV28; weak D call: TRBD1 (6 bases). The CDR3 spans 16 residues. V lost 5 bases and J 4 bases, leaving 20 bases between the germline ends. From germline, CDR1 is MDHEN and CDR2 SYDVKM. CDR3 DNA sequence: TGTGCCAGCAGTACCCCGACCAGGGGTAGGGTAGAGACCCAGTACTTC. As protein: CASSTPTRGRVETQYF.

V and J are TRBV7-2 and TRBJ1-1; D not certain. CDR3 length: 14 residues. The V end was cut by 2 bases, the J end by 1 base, with 8 bases between. The germline V gene has CDR1 SGHTA and CDR2 FQGNSA. The CDR3 DNA sequence: TGTGCCAGCAGCTTATTACCAGAGAACACTGAAGCTTTCTTT. This gives the protein CASSLLPENTEAFF.

The genes are TRBV6-2 or TRBV6-3 and TRBJ2-7; maybe TRBD2 (5 bases). CDR1 and CDR2 from the germline V gene are MNHEY and SVGEGT. Between the trimmed V and J ends, which lost 7 bases and 2 bases, there was a span of 18 bases. The CDR3 length is 15 residues. CDR3 nucleotide sequence: TGTGCCAGCACCCCTTACGGGCGCGGGCCCTACGAGCAGTACTTC. Translating it yields CASTPYGRGPYEQYF.

Only a few counts were recorded for this clonotype. This sequence joins TRBV6-2 or TRBV6-3 and TRBJ1-5; TRBD1 matches at 8 bases. Germline assignment: CDR1 MNHEY and CDR2 SVGEGT. J was trimmed by 2 bases and V by 6 bases; bases with no gene match: 9. The CDR3 length is 16 residues. The DNA for the CDR3 is TGTGCCAGCAGACGGGGGACAGGATTTGGCAATCAGCCCCAGCATTTT. Amino acid sequence: CASRRGTGFGNQPQHF.

The chain employs TRBV6-2 or TRBV6-3 and TRBJ2-1; D is uncertain. Trimming removed 4 bases from V and 4 bases from J, with 17 bases in between. CDR1 MNHEY and CDR2 SVGEGT come from the germline V gene. The CDR3 has 16 residues. CDR3 nucleotide sequence: TGTGCCAGCAGTTCGGACCCCCGCCCTTTATACAATGAGCAGTTCTTC. Amino acids: CASSSDPRPLYNEQFF.